This T cell receptor (beta chain) stems from a study of blood T cell repertoires in COVID-19. In the study overall: COVID-19 samples from acute and convalescent phases originated in the United States, Italy and Spain.

Germline loops: CDR1 SGHRS, CDR2 YFSETQ. This CDR3 region has 16 residues. Between the trimmed V and J ends, which lost 0 bases and 0 bases, there was a span of 12 bases. Some clones are missing from TCRdb's copy, which holds only in-frame ones; the method was immunoSEQ multiplex PCR. The sample has 360,000 or so clones, around nine tenths seen once. Cohort allocation depended upon clinical history that participants reported. Donors in Cohort 3 who had recovered were those with two negative PCRs, healthcare professional clearance, or resolution of their symptoms. The sequenced sample consisted of PBMCs or T cells enriched from blood (not recorded which). The chain links TRBV5-1 to TRBJ1-1; a weak D match, TRBD1 (5 bases). This TCR derives from a woman between 25 and 40 years old who had recovered from COVID-19. The CDR3 sequence is CASSLGLQAVNTEAFF. CDR3 in DNA: TGCGCCAGCAGCTTGGGGCTACAGGCCGTGAACACTGAAGCTTTCTTT.